This T cell receptor (beta chain) appears in the sequencing data of a study of T cell repertoires in cytomegalovirus infection. Trimming shortened V by 8 bases and J by 4 bases, and 19 bases separated the two germline ends. CDR1 is SGHDN and CDR2 is FVKESK in the germline V gene. This CDR3 region has 15 residues. A single record per CDR3 protein comes from TCRdb applying MiXCR to the reads. The sample records some 940,000 distinct CDR3 sequences, roughly 30% being singletons. Broader study findings: Based on cumulative public TCR beta family frequency, carriers of CMV plus the relevant HLA were identified.

As regards this clonotype: No antigen is known for it.

The sequences come from cultured CD8+ T cells from PBMCs, collected from culture after CMV antigen stimulation. The source is a human donor in good health (CMV status not recorded). Some clones in this sample may be carry-over from other donors' samples. The J gene is TRBJ2-3, the V gene TRBV14; maybe TRBD2 (6 bases). As DNA, the CDR3 is TGTGCCAGCTGTCTGATTAAGGGAGGAGCAGATACGCAGTATTTT. This gives the protein CASCLIKGGADTQYF.